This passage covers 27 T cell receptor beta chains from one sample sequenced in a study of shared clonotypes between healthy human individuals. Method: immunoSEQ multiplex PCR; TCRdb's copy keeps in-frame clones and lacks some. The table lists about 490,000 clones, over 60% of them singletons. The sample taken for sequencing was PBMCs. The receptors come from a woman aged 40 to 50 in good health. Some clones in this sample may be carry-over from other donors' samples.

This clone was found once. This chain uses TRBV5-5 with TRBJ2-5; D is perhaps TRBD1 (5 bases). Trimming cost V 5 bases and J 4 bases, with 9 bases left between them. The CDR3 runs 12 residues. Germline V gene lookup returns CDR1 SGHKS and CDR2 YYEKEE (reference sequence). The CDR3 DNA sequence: TGTGCCAGCAGGGCAGGGATAGAGACCCAGTACTTC. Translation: CASRAGIETQYF.

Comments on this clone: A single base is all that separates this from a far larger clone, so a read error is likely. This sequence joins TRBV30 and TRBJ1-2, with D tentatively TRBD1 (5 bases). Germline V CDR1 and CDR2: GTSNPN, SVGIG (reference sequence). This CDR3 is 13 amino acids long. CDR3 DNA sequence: TGTACCTGGAGTTTGGGACGGATCTATGGCTACACCTTC. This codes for CTWSLGRIYGYTF.

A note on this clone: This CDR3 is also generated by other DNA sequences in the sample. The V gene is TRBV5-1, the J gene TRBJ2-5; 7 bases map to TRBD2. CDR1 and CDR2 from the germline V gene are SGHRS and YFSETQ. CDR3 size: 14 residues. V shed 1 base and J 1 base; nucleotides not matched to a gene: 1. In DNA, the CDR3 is TGCGCCAGCAGCTTGTTAGCGGGCCAAGAGACCCAGTACTTC. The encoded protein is CASSLLAGQETQYF.

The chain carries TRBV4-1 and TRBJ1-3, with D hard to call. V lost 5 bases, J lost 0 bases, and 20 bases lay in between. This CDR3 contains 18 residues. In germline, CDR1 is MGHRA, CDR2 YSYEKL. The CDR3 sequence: CASSERPDMIASGNTIYF. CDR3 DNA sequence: TGCGCCAGCAGCGAGCGCCCTGACATGATCGCCTCTGGAAACACCATATATTTT.

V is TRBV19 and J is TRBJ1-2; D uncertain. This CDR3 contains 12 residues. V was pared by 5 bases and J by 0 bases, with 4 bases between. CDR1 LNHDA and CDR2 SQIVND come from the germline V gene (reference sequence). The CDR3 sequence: CASSDTNYGYTF. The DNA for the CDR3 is TGTGCCAGTAGTGACACTAACTATGGCTACACCTTC.

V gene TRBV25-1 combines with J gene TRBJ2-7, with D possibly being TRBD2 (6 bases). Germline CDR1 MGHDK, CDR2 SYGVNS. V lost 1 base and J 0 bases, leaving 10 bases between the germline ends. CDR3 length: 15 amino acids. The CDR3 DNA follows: TGTGCCAGCAGTGAATCTCTAGCGACCTCCTACGAGCAGTACTTC. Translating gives CASSESLATSYEQYF.

Written as DNA, the CDR3 is TGTGCCAGCAGCTTGTACGTCGGGGGGCCCACTCATCAAGCTTTCTTT. Translating gives CASSLYVGGPTHQAFF. The rearrangement links TRBV5-8 to TRBJ1-1, with D perhaps TRBD1 (6 bases). This CDR3 has 16 amino acids. V lost 1 base to trimming and J lost 9 bases, with 22 bases between them. The germline gives CDR1 SGHTS, CDR2 YDEGEE. The whole variable domain, remainder taken from reference TRBV5-8 and TRBJ1-1, is EAGVTQSPTHLIKTRGQQATLRCSPISGHTSVYWYQQALGLGLQFLLWYDEGEERNRGNFPPRFSGRQFPNYSSELNVNALELEDSALYLCASSLYVGGPTHQAFFGQGTRLTVV.

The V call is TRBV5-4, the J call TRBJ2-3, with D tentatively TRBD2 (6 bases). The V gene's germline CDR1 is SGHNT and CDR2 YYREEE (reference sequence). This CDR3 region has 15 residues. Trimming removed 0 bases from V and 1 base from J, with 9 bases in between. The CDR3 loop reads CASSLELAGTDTQYF. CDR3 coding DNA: TGTGCCAGCAGCTTGGAACTAGCCGGCACAGATACGCAGTATTTT.

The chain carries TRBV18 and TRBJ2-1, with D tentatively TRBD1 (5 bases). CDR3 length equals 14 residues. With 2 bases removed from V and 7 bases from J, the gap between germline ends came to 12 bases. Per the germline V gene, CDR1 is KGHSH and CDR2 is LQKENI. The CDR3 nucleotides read TGTGCCAGCTCACCAGAGACAGCTAGAAATGAGCAGTTCTTC. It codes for CASSPETARNEQFF.

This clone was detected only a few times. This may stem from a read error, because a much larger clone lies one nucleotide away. The CDR3 here is CVSSLGTSHDGYTF. The CDR3 DNA reads TGCGTCAGCAGCTTGGGGACCTCACATGATGGCTACACCTTC. The chain employs TRBV5-1 and TRBJ1-2; perhaps TRBD1 as D (5 bases). CDR3 length equals 14 residues. Germline V lookup: CDR1 SGHRS, CDR2 YFSETQ.

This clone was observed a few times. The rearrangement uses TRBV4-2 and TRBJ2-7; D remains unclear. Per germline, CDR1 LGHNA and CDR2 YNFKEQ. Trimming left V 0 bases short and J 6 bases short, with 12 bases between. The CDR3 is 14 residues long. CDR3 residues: CASSQDRDVSEQYF. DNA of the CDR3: TGTGCCAGCAGCCAAGATAGGGATGTGAGCGAGCAGTACTTC.

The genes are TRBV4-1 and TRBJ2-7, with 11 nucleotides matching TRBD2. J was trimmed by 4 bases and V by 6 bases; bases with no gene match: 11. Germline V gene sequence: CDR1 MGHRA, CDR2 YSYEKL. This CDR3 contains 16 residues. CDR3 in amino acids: CASRQNPGLAAYEQYF. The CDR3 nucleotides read TGCGCCAGCAGACAAAACCCGGGACTAGCGGCTTACGAGCAGTACTTC.

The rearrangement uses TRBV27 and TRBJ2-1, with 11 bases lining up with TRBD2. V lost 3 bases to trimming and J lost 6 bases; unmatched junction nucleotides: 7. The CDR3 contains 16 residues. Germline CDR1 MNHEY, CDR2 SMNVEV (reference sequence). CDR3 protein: CASSFLAGGGPNEQFF. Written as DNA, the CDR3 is TGTGCCAGCAGTTTCCTAGCGGGAGGAGGGCCCAATGAGCAGTTCTTC.

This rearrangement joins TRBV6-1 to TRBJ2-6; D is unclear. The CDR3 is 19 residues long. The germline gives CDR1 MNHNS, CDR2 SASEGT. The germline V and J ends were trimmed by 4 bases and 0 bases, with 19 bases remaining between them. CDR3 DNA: TGTGCCAGCAGTGTGGCCCCATCACCGTCCAGCTCTGGGGCCAACGTCCTGACTTTC. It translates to CASSVAPSPSSSGANVLTF.

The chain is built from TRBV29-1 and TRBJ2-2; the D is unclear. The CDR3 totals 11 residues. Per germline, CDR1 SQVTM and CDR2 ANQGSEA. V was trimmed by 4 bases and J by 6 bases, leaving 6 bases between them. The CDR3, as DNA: TGCAGCGTTGGGAGCCCCGGGGAGCTGTTTTTT. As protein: CSVGSPGELFF.

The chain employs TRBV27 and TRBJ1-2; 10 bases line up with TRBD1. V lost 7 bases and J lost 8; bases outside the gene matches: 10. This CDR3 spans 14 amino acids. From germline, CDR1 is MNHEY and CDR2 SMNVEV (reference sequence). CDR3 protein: CASTTGQGVRGYTF. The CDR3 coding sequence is TGTGCCAGCACCACCGGACAGGGGGTAAGGGGCTACACCTTC.

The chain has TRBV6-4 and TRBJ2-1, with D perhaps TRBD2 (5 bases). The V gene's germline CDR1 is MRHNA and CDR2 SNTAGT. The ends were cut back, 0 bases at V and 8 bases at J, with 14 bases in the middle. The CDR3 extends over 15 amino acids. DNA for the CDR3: TGTGCCAGCAGTGACTCGGGAGAAGCCGGAGATGAGCAGTTCTTC. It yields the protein CASSDSGEAGDEQFF.

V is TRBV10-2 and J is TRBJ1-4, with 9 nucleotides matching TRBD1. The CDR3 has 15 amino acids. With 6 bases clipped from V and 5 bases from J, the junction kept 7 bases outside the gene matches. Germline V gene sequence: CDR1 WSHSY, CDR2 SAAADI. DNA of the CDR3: TGCGCCAGCAGCGAAACGACAGGGGGGAATGAAAAACTGTTTTTT. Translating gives CASSETTGGNEKLFF.

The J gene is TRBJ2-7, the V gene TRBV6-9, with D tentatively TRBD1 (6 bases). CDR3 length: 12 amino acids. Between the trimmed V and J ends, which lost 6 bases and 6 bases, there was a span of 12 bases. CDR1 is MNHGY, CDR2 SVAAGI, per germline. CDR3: CASSPQGGEQYF. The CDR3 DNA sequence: TGTGCCAGCAGCCCACAGGGCGGCGAGCAGTACTTC.

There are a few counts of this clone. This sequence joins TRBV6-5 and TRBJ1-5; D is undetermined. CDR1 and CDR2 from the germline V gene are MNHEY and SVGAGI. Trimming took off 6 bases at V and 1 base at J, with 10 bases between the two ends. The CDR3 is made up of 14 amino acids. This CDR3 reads CASSPWQSNQPQHF. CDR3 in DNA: TGTGCCAGCAGCCCCTGGCAGAGCAATCAGCCCCAGCATTTT.

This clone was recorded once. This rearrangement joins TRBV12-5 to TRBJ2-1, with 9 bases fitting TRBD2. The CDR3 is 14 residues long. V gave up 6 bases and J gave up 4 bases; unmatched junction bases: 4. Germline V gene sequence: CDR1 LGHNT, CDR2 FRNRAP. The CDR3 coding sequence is TGTGCTAGTGGCATGGGACTAGCTTACAATGAGCAGTTCTTC. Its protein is CASGMGLAYNEQFF.

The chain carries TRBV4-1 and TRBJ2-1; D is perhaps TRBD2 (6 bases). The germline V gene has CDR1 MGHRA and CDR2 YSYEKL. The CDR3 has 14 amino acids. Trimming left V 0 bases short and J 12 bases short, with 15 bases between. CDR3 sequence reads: CASSQEGGTRGQFF. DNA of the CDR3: TGCGCCAGCAGCCAAGAAGGAGGGACTCGAGGGCAGTTCTTC.

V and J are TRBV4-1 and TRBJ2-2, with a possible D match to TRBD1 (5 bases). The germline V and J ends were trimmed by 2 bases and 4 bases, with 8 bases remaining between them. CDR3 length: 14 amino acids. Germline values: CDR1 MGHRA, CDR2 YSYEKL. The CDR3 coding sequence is TGCGCCAGCAGCCAAAAAACAGGCACCGGGGAGCTGTTTTTT. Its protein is CASSQKTGTGELFF.

CDR3 nucleotides: TGCGCCAGCAGCTTGGAGGCCGCCTACGAGCAGTACTTC. Translating gives CASSLEAAYEQYF. The chain has TRBV5-1 and TRBJ2-7; D is unclear. The CDR3 consists of 13 residues. The ends were cut back, 0 bases at V and 2 bases at J, with 6 bases in the middle. CDR1 is SGHRS, CDR2 YFSETQ, per germline.

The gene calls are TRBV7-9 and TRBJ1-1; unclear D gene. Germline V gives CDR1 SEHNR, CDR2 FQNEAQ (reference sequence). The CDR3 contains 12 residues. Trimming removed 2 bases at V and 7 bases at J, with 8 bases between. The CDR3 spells CASSLPRNEAFF. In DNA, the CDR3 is TGTGCCAGCAGCTTACCGCGAAATGAAGCTTTCTTT.

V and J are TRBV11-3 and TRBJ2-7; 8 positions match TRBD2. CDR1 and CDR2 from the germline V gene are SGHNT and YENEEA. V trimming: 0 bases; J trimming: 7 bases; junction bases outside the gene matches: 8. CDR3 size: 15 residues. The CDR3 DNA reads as TGTGCCAGCAGCTTAGATTCGGCTAGCGGGCGGGAGCAGTACTTC. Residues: CASSLDSASGREQYF.

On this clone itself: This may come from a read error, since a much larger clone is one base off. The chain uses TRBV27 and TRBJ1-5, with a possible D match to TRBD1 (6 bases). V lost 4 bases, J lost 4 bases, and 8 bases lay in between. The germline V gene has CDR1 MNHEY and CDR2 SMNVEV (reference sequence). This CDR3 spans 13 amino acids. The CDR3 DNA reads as TGTGCCAGCAGTTGGACAGTTAATCAGCCCCAGCATTTT. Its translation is CASSWTVNQPQHF.